This T cell receptor beta chain came from a study of blood T cell repertoires in COVID-19. Across the study: Sites across the United States, Italy and Spain contributed samples from acute and convalescent COVID-19. PBMCs, B-cell-depleted T cells, or T cells provided the cDNA or gDNA that made up the material.

Germline CDR1 and CDR2: SNHLY and FYNNEI. Trimming cost V 5 bases and J 9 bases, with 13 bases left between them. This CDR3 is built from 12 residues. Original methodology: Reference gene primer amplification gave estimated nucleated cell counts. Method: immunoSEQ multiplex PCR; TCRdb's copy keeps in-frame clones and lacks some. Clone size and V and J calls were adopted from that table, with D and trimming inferred from the DNA. The sample lists about 230,000 clones; about 85% were seen once. The sequenced sample consisted of peripheral blood. This clonotype was obtained from a man between 40 and 49 years old with acute or convalescent COVID-19. This rearrangement joins TRBV2 to TRBJ1-1, with a tentative D call TRBD1 (5 bases). The CDR3 sequence is CASSRQSPQAFF. CDR3 DNA sequence: TGTGCCAGCAGTCGACAGTCCCCCCAAGCTTTCTTT.